This T cell receptor beta chain was identified in a study of beta chain features in type 1 diabetes. TCRB transcripts that were expressed got sequenced, as all of the isolated RNA had been reverse transcribed. Read counts averaged around 3.5 million for samples of naive, central memory and regulatory T cells. The data were produced by immunoSEQ multiplex PCR, yet TCRdb's version contains in-frame clones alone and is incomplete. Of hundreds of thousands of clones listed, around a sixth are singletons. The germline V gene encodes CDR1 SQVTM and CDR2 ANQGSEA. CDR3 size: 13 residues. J gave up 4 bases and V 6 bases, and 5 bases lay outside the gene matches. Note on this clone: Its cognate antigen is unknown.

Donors underwent one heparinised blood draw, about 110 mL on average. General observations from the study: Naive, central memory and regulatory TCRB repertoires appeared more similar among patients than healthy donors.

The chain is built from TRBV29-1 and TRBJ1-3, with 8 positions matching TRBD1. Material: naive CD4+ T cells from blood. The sequence came from a woman under 30 in good health. The CDR3 nucleotides read TGCAGCGTCCGGACAGGGAGCGGAAACACCATATATTTT. Its translation is CSVRTGSGNTIYF.